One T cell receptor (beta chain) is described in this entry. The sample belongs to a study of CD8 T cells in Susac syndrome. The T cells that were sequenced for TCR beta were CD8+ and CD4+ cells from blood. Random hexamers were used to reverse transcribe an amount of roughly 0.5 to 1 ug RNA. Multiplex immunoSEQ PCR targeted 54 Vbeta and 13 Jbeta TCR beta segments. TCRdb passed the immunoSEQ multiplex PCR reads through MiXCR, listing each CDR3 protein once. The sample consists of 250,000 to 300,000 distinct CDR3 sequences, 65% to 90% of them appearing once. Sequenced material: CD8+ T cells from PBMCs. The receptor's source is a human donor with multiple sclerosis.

The CDR3 spells CASSSRGSEAFF. For the CDR3, the DNA is TGTGCCAGCAGCTCTCGGGGTTCTGAAGCTTTCTTT. J is TRBJ1-1 and V is TRBV11-2; D uncertain. CDR1 is SGHAT and CDR2 is FQNNGV in the germline V gene. The CDR3 has 12 residues. V lost 4 bases and J 6 bases, leaving 9 bases between the germline ends.